The clone carrying this T cell receptor beta chain was counted ten times or more. This sample is part of a study of T cells in Graves' hyperthyroidism and ophthalmopathy. Researchers amplified the TCR beta CDR3 regions from RNA transcripts. The HTBI set primed first-round TCR CDR3 RT-PCR. TCRdb re-called the multiplex PCR reads through MiXCR, storing one row per CDR3 protein. The sample lists almost 600,000 distinct CDR3 sequences, 11% to 15% seen once, with 5.5% to 7.5% in the top ten. CDR3 length: 14 residues. Germline V gene lookup returns CDR1 MDHEN and CDR2 SYDVKM. Trimming removed 11 bases at V and 3 bases at J, with 17 bases between.

Sequencing was carried out using blood. The clonotype comes from a woman between 25 and 40 years old with Graves' hyperthyroidism that later progressed to Graves' ophthalmopathy. The chain is built from TRBV28 and TRBJ1-5; perhaps TRBD1 as D (5 bases). The CDR3 spells CALPRGPNNQPQHF. The CDR3 bases are TGTGCCCTCCCTCGGGGACCTAACAATCAGCCCCAGCATTTT.